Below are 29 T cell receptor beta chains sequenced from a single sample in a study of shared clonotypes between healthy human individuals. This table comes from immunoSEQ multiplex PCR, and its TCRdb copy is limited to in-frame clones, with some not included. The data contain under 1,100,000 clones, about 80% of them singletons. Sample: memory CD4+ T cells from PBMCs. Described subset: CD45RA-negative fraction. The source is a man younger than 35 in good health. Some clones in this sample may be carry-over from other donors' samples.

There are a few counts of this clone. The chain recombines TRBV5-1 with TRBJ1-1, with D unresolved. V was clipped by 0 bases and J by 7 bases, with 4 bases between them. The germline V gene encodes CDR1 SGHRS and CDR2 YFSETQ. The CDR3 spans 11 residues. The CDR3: CASSLAHEAFF. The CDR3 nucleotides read TGCGCCAGCAGCTTGGCGCATGAAGCTTTCTTT.

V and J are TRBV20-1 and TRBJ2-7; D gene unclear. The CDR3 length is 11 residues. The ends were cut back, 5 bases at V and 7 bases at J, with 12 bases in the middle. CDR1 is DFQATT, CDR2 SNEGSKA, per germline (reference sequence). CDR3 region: CSAEAFEEQYF. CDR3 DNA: TGCAGTGCTGAGGCCTTTGAAGAGCAGTACTTC.

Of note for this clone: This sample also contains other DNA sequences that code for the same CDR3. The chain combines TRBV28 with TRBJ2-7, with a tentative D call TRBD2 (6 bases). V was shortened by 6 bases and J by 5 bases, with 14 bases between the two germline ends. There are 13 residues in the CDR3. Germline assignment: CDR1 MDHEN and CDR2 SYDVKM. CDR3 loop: CASSPTSYHEQYF. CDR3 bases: TGTGCCAGCAGCCCCACTAGCTACCACGAGCAGTACTTC.

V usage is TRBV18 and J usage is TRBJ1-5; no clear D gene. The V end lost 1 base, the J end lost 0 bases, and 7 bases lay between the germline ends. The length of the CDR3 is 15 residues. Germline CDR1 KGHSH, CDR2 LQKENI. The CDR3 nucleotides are TGTGCCAGCTCACCACAAGCGTATAGCAATCAGCCCCAGCATTTT. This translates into CASSPQAYSNQPQHF.

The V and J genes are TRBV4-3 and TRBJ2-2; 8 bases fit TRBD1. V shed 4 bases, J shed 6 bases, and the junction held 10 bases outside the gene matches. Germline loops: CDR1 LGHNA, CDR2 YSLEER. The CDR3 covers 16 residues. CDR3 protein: CASSPARGRGAGELFF. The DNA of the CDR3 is TGCGCCAGCAGCCCTGCCAGGGGGCGAGGAGCCGGGGAGCTGTTTTTT.

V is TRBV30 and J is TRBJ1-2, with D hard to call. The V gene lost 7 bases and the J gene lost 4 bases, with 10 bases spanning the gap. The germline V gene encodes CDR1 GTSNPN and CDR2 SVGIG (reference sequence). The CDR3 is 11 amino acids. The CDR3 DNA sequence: TGTGCCTACTCGGACGGCTATGGCTACACCTTC. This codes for CAYSDGYGYTF.

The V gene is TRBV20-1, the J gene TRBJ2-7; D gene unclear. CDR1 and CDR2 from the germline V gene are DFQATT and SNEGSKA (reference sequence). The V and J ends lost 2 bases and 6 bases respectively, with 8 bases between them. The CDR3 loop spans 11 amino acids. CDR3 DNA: TGCAGTGCTAGATTTAGCTCCGAGCAGTACTTC. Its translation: CSARFSSEQYF.

CDR3 DNA sequence: TGTGCCAGCAGTTGGGTGATAGGCAATCAGCCCCAGCATTTT. Translated, it gives CASSWVIGNQPQHF. The rearrangement links TRBV28 to TRBJ1-5; no reliable D call. Germline V lookup: CDR1 MDHEN, CDR2 SYDVKM. The CDR3 has 14 amino acids. The V gene lost 4 bases and the J gene lost 2 bases, with 9 bases spanning the gap.

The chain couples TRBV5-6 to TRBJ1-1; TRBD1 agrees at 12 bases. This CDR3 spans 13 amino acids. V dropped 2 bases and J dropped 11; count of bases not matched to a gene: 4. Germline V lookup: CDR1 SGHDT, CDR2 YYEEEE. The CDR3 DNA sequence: TGTGCCAGCAGCTTAGGGACAGGGGGCTCTGCTTTCTTT. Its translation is CASSLGTGGSAFF.

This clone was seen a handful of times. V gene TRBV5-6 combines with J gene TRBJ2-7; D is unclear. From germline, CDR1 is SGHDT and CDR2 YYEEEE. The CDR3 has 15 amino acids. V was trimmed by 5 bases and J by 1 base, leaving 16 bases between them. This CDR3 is CASRVGSLLSYEQYF. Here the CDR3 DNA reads TGTGCCAGCAGGGTGGGCAGTCTCCTTTCCTACGAGCAGTACTTC.

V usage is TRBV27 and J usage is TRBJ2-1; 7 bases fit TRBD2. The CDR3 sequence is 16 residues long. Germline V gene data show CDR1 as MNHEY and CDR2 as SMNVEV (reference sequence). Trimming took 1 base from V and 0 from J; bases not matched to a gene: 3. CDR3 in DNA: TGTGCCAGCAGTTTATTGGGCGGGAGCTCCTACAATGAGCAGTTCTTC. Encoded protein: CASSLLGGSSYNEQFF.

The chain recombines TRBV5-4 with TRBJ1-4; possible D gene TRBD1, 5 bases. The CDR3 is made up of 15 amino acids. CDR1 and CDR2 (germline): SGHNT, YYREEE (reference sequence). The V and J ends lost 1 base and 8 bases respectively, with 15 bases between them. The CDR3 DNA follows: TGTGCCAGCAGCTTGATTACGGGGGGGTCGGAAAAACTGTTTTTT. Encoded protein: CASSLITGGSEKLFF.

CDR3 amino acids: CSVIQGIPYEQYF. CDR3 DNA: TGCAGCGTCATACAGGGGATACCCTACGAGCAGTACTTC. J is TRBJ2-7 and V is TRBV29-1, with 7 bases fitting TRBD1. CDR1 and CDR2 (germline): SQVTM, ANQGSEA. The J segment lost 2 bases and the V segment lost 6 bases, leaving 7 bases of the junction unmatched. The CDR3 runs to 13 residues.

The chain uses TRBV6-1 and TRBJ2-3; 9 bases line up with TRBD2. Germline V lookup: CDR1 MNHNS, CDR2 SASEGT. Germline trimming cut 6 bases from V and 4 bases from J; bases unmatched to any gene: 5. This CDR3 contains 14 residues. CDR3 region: CASRVAGASDTQYF. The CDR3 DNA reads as TGTGCCAGCAGGGTAGCGGGAGCTTCAGATACGCAGTATTTT.

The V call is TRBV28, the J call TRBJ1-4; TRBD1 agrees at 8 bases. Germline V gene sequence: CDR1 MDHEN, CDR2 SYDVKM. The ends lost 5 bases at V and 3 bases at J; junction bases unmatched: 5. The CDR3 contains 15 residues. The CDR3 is CASSDQGAANEKLFF. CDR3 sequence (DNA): TGTGCCAGCAGTGACCAGGGGGCGGCTAATGAAAAACTGTTTTTT.

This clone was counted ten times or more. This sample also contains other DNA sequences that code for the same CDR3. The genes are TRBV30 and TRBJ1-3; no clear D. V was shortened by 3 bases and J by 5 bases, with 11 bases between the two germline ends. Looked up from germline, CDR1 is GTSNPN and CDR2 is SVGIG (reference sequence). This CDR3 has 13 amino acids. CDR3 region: CAWSLNNRNTIYF. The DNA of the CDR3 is TGTGCCTGGAGCCTCAATAATCGAAACACCATATATTTT.

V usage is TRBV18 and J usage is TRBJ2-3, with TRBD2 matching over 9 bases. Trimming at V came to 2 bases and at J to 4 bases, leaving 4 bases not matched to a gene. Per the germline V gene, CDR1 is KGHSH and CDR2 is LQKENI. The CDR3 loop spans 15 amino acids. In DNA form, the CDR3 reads TGTGCCAGCTCACCATCAGCGGGAGGAGCAGATACGCAGTATTTT. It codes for CASSPSAGGADTQYF.

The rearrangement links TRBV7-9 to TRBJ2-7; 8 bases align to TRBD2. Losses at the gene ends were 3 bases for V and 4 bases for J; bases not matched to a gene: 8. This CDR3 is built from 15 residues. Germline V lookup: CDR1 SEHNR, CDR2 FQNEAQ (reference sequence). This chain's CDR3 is CASSFGSGISYEQYF. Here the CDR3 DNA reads TGTGCCAGCAGCTTCGGTAGCGGGATTAGTTACGAGCAGTACTTC.

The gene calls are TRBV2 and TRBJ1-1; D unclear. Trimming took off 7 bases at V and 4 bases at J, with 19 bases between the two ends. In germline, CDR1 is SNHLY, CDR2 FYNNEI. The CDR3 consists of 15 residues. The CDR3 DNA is TGTGCCAGCACCTCGGGCCTCAGGAGGATCACTGAAGCTTTCTTT. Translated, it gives CASTSGLRRITEAFF.

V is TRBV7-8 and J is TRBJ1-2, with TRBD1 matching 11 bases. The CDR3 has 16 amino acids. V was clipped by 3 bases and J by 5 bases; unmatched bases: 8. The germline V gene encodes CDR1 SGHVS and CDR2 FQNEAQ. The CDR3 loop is CASSFGQGAIGYGYTF. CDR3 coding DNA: TGTGCCAGCAGCTTCGGACAGGGGGCGATCGGTTATGGCTACACCTTC.

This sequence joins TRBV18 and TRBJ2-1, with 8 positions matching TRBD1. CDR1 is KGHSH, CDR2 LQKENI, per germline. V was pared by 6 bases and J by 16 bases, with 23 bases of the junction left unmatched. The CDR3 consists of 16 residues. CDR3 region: CASSPEPTGAIYRKFF. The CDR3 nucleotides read TGTGCCAGCTCCCCAGAGCCGACAGGGGCGATTTATAGAAAATTCTTC.

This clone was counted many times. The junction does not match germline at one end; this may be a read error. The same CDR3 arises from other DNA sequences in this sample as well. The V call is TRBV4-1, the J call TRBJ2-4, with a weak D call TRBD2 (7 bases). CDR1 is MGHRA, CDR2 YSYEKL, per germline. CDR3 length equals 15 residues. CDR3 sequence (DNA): TGCGCCAGCAGCCAAGTGGGGGGGGCAGCGGCCGGACGAAACTTC. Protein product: CASSQVGGAAAGRNF.

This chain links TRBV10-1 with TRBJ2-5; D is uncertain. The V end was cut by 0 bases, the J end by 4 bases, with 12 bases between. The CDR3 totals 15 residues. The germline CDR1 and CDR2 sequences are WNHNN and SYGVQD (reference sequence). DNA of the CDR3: TGCGCCAGCAGTGAGTCTCGGGCAGCGACAGAGACCCAGTACTTC. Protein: CASSESRAATETQYF.

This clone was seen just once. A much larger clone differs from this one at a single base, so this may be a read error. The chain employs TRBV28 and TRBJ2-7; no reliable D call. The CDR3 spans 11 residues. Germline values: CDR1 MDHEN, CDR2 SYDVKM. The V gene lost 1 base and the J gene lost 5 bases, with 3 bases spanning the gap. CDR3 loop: CASSLSHEQYF. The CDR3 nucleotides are TGTGCCAGCAGTTTATCCCACGAGCAGTACTTC.

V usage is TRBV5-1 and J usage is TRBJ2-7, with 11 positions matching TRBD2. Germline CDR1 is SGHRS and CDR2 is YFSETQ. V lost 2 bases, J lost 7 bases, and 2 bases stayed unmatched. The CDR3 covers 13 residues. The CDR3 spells CASSFGLAGEQYF. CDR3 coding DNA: TGCGCCAGCAGCTTCGGACTAGCGGGTGAGCAGTACTTC.

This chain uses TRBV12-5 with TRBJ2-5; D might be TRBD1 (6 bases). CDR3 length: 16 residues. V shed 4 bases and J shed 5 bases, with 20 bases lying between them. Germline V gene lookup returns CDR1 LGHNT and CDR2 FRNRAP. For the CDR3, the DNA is TGTGCTAGTGGTTCCGCTGGGGGCGGCCGGAGGGAGACCCAGTACTTC. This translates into CASGSAGGGRRETQYF.

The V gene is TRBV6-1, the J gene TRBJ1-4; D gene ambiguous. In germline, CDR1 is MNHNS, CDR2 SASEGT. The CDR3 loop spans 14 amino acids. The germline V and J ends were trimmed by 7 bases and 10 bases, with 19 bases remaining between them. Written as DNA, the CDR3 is TGTGCCAGCACCATCGACGGACTTGGGAGAAAACTGTTTTTT. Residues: CASTIDGLGRKLFF.

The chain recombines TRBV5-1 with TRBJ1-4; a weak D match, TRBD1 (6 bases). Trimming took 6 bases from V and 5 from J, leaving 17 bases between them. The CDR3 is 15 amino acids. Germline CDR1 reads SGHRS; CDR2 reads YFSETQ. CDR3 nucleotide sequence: TGCGCCAGCAAAAATTGGGGGGGCGTGAATGAAAAACTGTTTTTT. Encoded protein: CASKNWGGVNEKLFF. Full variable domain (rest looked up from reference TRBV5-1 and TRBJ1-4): KAGVTQTPRYLIKTRGQQVTLSCSPISGHRSVSWYQQTPGQGLQFLFEYFSETQRNKGNFPGRFSGRQFSNSRSEMNVSTLELGDSALYLCASKNWGGVNEKLFFGSGTQLSVL.

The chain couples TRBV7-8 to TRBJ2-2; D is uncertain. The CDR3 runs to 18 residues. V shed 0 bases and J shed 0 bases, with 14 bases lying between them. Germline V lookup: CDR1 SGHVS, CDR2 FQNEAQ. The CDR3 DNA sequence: TGTGCCAGCAGCTTAGCCTCAGCTGGCGGTGCGAACACCGGGGAGCTGTTTTTT. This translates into CASSLASAGGANTGELFF.